The T cell receptor (beta chain) under discussion was sequenced for a study of cytomegalovirus exposure and HLA in healthy donors (dated by TCRdb to 2016 to 2017). Study-wide context: An earlier analysis of roughly 630 of the donors reported approximately 270 Gb of sequence data and around 110 million unique TCR beta sequences from some 180 million T cells. An early release that covered fewer than 800 HLA-typed donors contained about 300 gigabases of sequencing data and about 93 million unique TCR sequences. Of the 300 to 450 genotyped donors, around 81% fell in the genetic ancestry cluster associated with self-reported Caucasian donors. The study was designed to test whether signatures of past pathogen exposure could be identified by cataloging public T cell receptors. Using immunosequencing, the study profiled T cell repertoires from 666 subjects and related those repertoires to cytomegalovirus serostatus. Besides the first cohort of roughly 640 subjects, a separate validation cohort made up of 120 different subjects was used. To predict cytomegalovirus infection status, the study combined high-throughput TCR immunosequencing, statistical association of individual TCRs with disease status, and machine learning. In a later analysis, previously published TCR beta repertoires from about 640 donors were re-analyzed and high-resolution HLA genotyping was added so that TCR occurrence patterns could be studied. Rather than drawing on any new phenotypic data, the later analysis identified candidate immune exposures from TCR beta sequences and the way those sequences occurred across donors. In an earlier analysis of roughly 540 of the donors, high-throughput TCR beta sequencing was used to judge whether each TCR beta V gene segment behaved as functional or pseudogenic. Donor age, sex, ethnicity and CMV serostatus were compiled alongside the repertoire data. A later genetic analysis used genome-wide SNP genotypes for about three fifths of the 666 donors, treating that subset as a discovery cohort. Every repertoire in the discovery cohort had been generated on one and the same sequencing platform. Both class I and class II loci were covered by HLA typing, at four-digit resolution. Typing coverage differed by locus: A, B, C, DRB1 and DQB1 were typed in about 620-630 donors, DQA1 in roughly 510, DPA1 in around 610, and DPB1 in approximately 450. Because of strong linkage in the cohort, five DR-DQ haplotypes were treated as single units for association and clustering. Among roughly 400 genotyped donors of the cohort, an average of around 250,000 unique TCR beta nucleotide sequences was sequenced per donor, of which 15% to 20% were non-productive.

The library was built by means of the immunoSEQ multiplex PCR assay. For the multiplex PCR, a mixture combining 60 forward primers for TCR Vbeta segments and 13 reverse primers for TCR Jbeta segments was used. The CDR3 region of rearranged TCR beta genes was amplified from genomic DNA by a multiplex PCR assay. The amplified TCR beta libraries were sequenced on the Illumina HiSeq System as 87-base-pair reads. The original methods were these. A later analysis tallied around 87 million unique TCR beta chains across the 610 or so repertoires, and approximately 11 million of those chains were shared by two or more donors. To remove PCR and sequencing errors, raw reads were error-corrected and collapsed into unique sequences using a nearest-neighbor algorithm that merged closely related sequences. To assign V, D and J gene segments, CDR3 sequences were aligned to IMGT reference sequences. For a sequence to be retained, a match of at least six nucleotides to both a V gene segment and a J gene segment was required. Rearrangements were classified as productive when the CDR3 lacked stop codons and remained in frame with V and J, and all other rearrangements were classified as non-productive. Following IMGT convention, CDR3 was defined as the stretch from the second conserved V-encoded cysteine up to the conserved J-encoded phenylalanine. Sequences without an unambiguous match to a single V gene segment were excluded from the earlier analysis of 500 to 700 of the donors. In an earlier analysis of a few hundred of the donors, a V segment was called functional when productive rearrangements were above 56.7%, and segregating when the standard deviation between donors exceeded 5%. A statistical classification framework was built to diagnose cytomegalovirus status from the catalog of TCR beta chain sequences. In a later analysis, TCR nucleotide sequences were compared against IMGT/GENE-DB human TR gene sequences so that V and J genes could be assigned. In a later analysis, CDR3 sequences and most-parsimonious VDJ recombination scenarios were assigned using the TCRdist pipeline. In a later analysis, each TCR beta chain was defined by its CDR3 amino acid sequence together with its V-gene family, and reads lacking a unique V-gene family were excluded. As a way to deal with suspected cross-contamination and a sequencing artifact, a later analysis dropped approximately 570 nucleotide sequences that were highly shared and had low generation probability. In a later analysis, a clonal expansion index for each public chain was calculated from normalized within-repertoire ranks of inferred template counts. In a later analysis, generation probabilities were computed with a VDJ recombination model fitted to out-of-frame rearrangements, and the resulting probabilities were checked against IGoR. In a later analysis, hypergeometric tests were used to score TCR-TCR, TCR-HLA and TCR-CMV co-occurrence, with a repertoire-size bias correction applied to TCR pairs. False discovery rates were estimated in a later analysis by permuting HLA or CMV assignments 20 times. In a later analysis, co-occurring TCRs were grouped using DBSCAN, and TCRdist sequence similarity was added for clustering within HLA-allele-positive subsets. Repertoires with fewer than 30,000 or more than 120,000 public chains were left out of co-occurrence clustering, as were five repertoires with anomalous nucleotide sharing. The table comes from immuneACCESS by way of TCRdb, which keeps in-frame sequences with V and J called. Part of the clones is missing from these tables; in studies checked, under half for an unresolved V gene and the rest for unknown reasons. V and J calls and clone size are those listed in that table; D and trimming were worked out from the DNA. The sample yields about 160,000 clones; about three quarters were counted once. The biggest ten clones account for approximately 2.8% of the sample.

Results and caveats for the whole study, not just this receptor: In a later analysis, around 17,000 TCR beta sequences were associated with specific HLA alleles at a false discovery rate of 0.05. In the study, about 150 TCR beta chains were listed as associated with cytomegalovirus. According to a later analysis, TCR association rates differed among HLA loci, with DRB1 alleles showing the most associated TCRs and HLA-C alleles showing the fewest. Most TCR sequences were seen in very few donors, while some public TCRs were found in many individuals. Roughly uniform sequencing depth across donors was assumed in presence/absence analyses, although this assumption may not hold. Some IMGT-functional V segments, including TRBV6-2 and TRBV6-3, could not be distinguished by the 87-base-pair reads and were therefore excluded. According to a later genetic analysis, donors in an Asian-associated ancestry cluster had fewer N-insertions in productive TCRs than the approximately 700-donor mean. Linkage disequilibrium might explain the correlated functional status among segregating V segments, but an unknown experimental factor could not be ruled out. A group of highly shared sequence variants was considered likely to be a technical artifact of the sequencing pipeline. The earlier analysis of 587 of the donors excluded roughly 16 rarely observed V segments, including chromosome 9 orphons, because counts were too low. A further reported finding was that TCR beta sequences accurately predicted the HLA-A and HLA-B alleles for most subjects in the first cohort. Because HLA typing was missing for some donors at each locus, association tests included only the typed subset. A few of the identified cytomegalovirus-associated TCR beta chains were confirmed in vitro to be specific for cytomegalovirus antigens. CMV serostatus was the only immune exposure information available for the cohort. A later analysis found that HLA-associated TCR beta chains were more clonally expanded and had lower generation probabilities than equally common non-associated chains. An association between a missense DCLRE1C variant and V-gene and J-gene trimming of TCR beta chains was found in a later genetic analysis and replicated in an independent cohort. Strong co-occurrence of HLA alleles, especially DR and DQ, made assigning TCR associations to individual alleles difficult. In an earlier analysis of under 600 of the donors, most TCR beta V segments were observed in productive rearrangements about 90% or about 30% of the time, broadly matching IMGT annotations. Only TCR beta chains were sequenced in this cohort, and the absence of alpha or paired-chain data limited detectable features. In a later analysis, most CMV-associated TCR beta chains were found to appear HLA-restricted, with HLA associations seemingly driven largely by CMV exposure. It was suggested by the authors that the approach could potentially be generalized to other disease states and immunological phenotypes. The classifier was reported to diagnose cytomegalovirus status with high specificity and sensitivity in both the original cohort and the validation cohort. In a later analysis, several top co-occurrence clusters were reported to appear linked to parvovirus B19, influenza, CMV and Epstein-Barr virus.

The cohort was made up of 650 to 700 healthy bone marrow donors. Cohort members were all nominally healthy when sampled, although unrecorded immune exposures were likely present. The donor was CMV seronegative and was included in the group of several hundred seronegative cohort members. A peripheral blood sample was provided by each donor, and peripheral blood mononuclear cells were used for TCR beta sequencing. The Qiagen DNeasy Blood Extraction Kit was used to extract genomic DNA from the blood cell samples. Turning to this clone: Its antigen target is currently unknown. The sample holds no much larger clone one base away, and base qualities are not on file.

The V end loses 4 bases and the J end loses 7 bases, and a stretch of 5 bases separates them. The germline V gene encodes CDR1 SNHLY and CDR2 FYNNEI. From its cysteine to its phenylalanine, the CDR3 spans 11 amino acids. Just CDR3 DNA is preserved here, 33 bases in frame from base 1. Sequencing used PBMCs. This chain joins TRBV2 to TRBJ2-1; no D gene can be assigned with confidence. The sequence was obtained from a woman in her 30s in good health and CMV-seronegative. The DNA reads TGTGCCAGCAGTGCAGTAAATGAGCAGTTCTTC. Its protein product is CASSAVNEQFF.